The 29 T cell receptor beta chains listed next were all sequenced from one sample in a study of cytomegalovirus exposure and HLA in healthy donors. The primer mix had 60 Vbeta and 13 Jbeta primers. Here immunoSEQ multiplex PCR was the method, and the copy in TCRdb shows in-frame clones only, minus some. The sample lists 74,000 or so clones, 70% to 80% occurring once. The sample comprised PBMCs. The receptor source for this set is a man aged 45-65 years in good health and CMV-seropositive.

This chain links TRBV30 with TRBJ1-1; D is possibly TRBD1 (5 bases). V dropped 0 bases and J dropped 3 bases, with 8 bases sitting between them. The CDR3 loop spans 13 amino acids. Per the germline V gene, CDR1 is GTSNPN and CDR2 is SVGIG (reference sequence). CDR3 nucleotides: TGTGCCTGGAGTGTACAGGCGTACACTGAAGCTTTCTTT. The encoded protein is CAWSVQAYTEAFF. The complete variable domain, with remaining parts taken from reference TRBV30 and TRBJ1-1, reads SQTIHQWPATLVQPVGSPLSLECTVEGTSNPNLYWYRQAAGRGLQLLFYSVGIGQISSEVPQNLSASRPQDRQFILSSKKLLLSDSGFYLCAWSVQAYTEAFFGQGTRLTVV.

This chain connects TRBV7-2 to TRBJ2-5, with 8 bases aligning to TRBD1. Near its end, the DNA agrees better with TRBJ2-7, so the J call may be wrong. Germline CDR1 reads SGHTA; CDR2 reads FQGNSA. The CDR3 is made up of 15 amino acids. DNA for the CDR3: TGTGCCAGCAGCTTAGTTCCAGGGGGCTCGGGCGAGCAGTACTTC. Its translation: CASSLVPGGSGEQYF.

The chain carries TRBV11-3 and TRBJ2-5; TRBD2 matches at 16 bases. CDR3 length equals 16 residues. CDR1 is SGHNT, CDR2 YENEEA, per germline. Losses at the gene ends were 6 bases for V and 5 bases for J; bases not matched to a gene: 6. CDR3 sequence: CASSPGLAGGSETQYF. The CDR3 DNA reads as TGTGCCAGCAGTCCGGGACTAGCGGGAGGGAGTGAGACCCAGTACTTC. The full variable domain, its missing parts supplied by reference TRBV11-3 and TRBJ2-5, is EAGVVQSPRYKIIEKKQPVAFWCNPISGHNTLYWYLQNLGQGPELLIRYENEEAVDDSQLPKDRFSAERLKGVDSTLKIQPAELGDSAVYLCASSPGLAGGSETQYFGPGTRLLVL.

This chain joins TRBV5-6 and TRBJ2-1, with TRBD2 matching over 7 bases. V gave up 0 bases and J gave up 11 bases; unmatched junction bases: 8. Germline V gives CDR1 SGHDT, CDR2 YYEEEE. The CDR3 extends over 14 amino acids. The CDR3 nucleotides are TGTGCCAGCAGCTTGGTCACGGGGAGCGGGAAGCAGTTCTTC. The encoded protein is CASSLVTGSGKQFF.

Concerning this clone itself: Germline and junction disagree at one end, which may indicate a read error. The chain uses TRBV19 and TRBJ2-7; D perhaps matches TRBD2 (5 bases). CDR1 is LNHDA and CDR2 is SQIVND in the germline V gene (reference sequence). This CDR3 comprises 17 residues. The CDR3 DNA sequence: TGTGCCAGTAGCATAGGAGCCCTGCCCGGACTCCCTGGAGAGCAGTACTTC. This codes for CASSIGALPGLPGEQYF.

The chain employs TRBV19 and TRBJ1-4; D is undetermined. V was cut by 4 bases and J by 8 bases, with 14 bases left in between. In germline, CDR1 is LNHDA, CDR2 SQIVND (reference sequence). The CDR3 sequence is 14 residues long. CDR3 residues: CASSTSSQREKLFF. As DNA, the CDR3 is TGTGCCAGTAGTACCTCTTCCCAACGGGAAAAACTGTTTTTT.

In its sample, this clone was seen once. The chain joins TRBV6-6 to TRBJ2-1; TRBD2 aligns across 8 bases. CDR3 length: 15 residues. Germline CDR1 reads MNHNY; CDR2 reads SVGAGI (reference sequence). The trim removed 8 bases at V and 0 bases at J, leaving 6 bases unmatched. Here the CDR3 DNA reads TGTGCCAGCGACCCGAGCGGGAGCTCCTACAATGAGCAGTTCTTC. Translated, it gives CASDPSGSSYNEQFF.

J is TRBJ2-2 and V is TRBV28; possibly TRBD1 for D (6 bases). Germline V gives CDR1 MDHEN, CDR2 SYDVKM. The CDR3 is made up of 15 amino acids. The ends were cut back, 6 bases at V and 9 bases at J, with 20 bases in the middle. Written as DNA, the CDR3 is TGTGCCAGCAGCCCGCACCGGGACAATCTCAGGGAGCTGTTTTTT. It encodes CASSPHRDNLRELFF.

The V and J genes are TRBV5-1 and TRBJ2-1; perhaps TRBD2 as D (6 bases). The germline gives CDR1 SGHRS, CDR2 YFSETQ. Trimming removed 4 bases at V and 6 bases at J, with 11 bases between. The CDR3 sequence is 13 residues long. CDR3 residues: CASSPGLSNEQFF. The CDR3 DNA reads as TGCGCCAGCAGCCCGGGACTCTCCAATGAGCAGTTCTTC.

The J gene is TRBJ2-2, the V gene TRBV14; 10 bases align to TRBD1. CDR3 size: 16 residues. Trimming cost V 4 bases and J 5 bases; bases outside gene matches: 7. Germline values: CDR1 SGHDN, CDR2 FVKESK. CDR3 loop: CASSLTGGRVTGELFF. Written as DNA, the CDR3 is TGTGCCAGCAGCCTGACAGGGGGCAGAGTAACCGGGGAGCTGTTTTTT.

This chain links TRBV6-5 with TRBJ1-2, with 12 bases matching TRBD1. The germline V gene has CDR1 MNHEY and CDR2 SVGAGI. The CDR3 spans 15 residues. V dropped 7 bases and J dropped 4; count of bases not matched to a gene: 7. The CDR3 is CASTTGTGGVYGYTF. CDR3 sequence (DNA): TGTGCCAGCACCACCGGGACAGGGGGCGTCTATGGCTACACCTTC.

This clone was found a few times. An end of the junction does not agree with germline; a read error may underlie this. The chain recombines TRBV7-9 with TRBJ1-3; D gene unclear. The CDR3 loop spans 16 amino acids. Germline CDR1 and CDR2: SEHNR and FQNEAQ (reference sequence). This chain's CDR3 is CSSSSRGSMLGNTIYF. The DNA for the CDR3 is TGTTCCAGCAGCTCCCGCGGTTCCATGCTAGGAAACACCATATATTTT.

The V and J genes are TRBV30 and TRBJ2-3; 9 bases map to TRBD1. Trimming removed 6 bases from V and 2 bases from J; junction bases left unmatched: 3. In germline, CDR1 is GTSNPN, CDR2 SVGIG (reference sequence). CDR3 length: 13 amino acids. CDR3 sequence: CACDRGATDTQYF. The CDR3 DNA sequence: TGTGCCTGCGACAGGGGGGCCACAGATACGCAGTATTTT.

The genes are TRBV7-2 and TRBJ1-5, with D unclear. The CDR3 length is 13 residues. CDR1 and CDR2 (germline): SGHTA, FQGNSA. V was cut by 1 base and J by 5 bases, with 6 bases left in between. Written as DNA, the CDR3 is TGTGCCAGCAGCTTAGTGTTAGATCAGCCCCAGCATTTT. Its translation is CASSLVLDQPQHF.

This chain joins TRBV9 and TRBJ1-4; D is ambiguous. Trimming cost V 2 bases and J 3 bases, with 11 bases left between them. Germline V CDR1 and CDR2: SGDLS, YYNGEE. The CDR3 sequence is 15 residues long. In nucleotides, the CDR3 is TGTGCCAGCAGCGTGTCGATCTCGGCTAATGAAAAACTGTTTTTT. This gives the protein CASSVSISANEKLFF. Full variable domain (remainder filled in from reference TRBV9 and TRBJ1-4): DSGVTQTPKHLITATGQRVTLRCSPRSGDLSVYWYQQSLDQGLQFLIQYYNGEERAKGNILERFSAQQFPDLHSELNLSSLELGDSALYFCASSVSISANEKLFFGSGTQLSVL.

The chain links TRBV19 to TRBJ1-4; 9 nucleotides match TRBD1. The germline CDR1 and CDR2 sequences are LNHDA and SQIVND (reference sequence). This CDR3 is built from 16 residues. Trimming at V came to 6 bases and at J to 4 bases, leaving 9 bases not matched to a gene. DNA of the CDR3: TGTGCCAGTAGGGGCTCAGGGACAGGGTTTAATGAAAAACTGTTTTTT. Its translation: CASRGSGTGFNEKLFF.

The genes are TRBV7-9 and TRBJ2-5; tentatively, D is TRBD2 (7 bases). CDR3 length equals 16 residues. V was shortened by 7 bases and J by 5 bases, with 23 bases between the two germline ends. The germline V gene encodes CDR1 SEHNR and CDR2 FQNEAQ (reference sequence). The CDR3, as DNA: TGTGCCAGCAACTCAGGGGAGGGATTTACGGCTGAGACCCAGTACTTC. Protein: CASNSGEGFTAETQYF.

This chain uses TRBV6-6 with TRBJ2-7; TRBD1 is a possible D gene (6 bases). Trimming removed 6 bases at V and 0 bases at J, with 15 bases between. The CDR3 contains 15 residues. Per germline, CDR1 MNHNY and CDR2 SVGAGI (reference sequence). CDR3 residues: CASRQGGPTSYEQYF. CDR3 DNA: TGTGCCAGCAGACAAGGGGGACCAACCTCCTACGAGCAGTACTTC.

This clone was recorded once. The CDR3 is CAWSVRGRGGNQPQHF. The CDR3 nucleotides are TGTGCCTGGAGTGTACGGGGCAGGGGAGGCAATCAGCCCCAGCATTTT. The chain has TRBV30 and TRBJ1-5; perhaps TRBD1 as D (6 bases). V was clipped by 0 bases and J by 2 bases, with 14 bases between them. CDR1 is GTSNPN, CDR2 SVGIG, per germline (reference sequence). The CDR3 sequence is 16 residues long.

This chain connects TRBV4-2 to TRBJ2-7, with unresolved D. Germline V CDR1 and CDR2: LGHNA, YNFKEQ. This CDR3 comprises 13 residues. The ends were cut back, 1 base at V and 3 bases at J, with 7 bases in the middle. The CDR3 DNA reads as TGTGCCAGCAGCCAAGGTACCTACTACGAGCAGTACTTC. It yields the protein CASSQGTYYEQYF.

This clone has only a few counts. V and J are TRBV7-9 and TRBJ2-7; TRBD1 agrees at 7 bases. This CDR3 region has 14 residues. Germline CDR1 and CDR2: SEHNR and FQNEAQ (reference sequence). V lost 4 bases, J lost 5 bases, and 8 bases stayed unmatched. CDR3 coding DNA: TGTGCCAGCAGCTCCGAACAGGGGATCCACGAGCAGTACTTC. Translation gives CASSSEQGIHEQYF. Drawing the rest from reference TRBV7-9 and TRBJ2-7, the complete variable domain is DTGVSQNPRHKITKRGQNVTFRCDPISEHNRLYWYRQTLGQGPEFLTYFQNEAQLEKSRLLSDRFSAERPKGSFSTLEIQRTEQGDSAMYLCASSSEQGIHEQYFGPGTRLTVT.

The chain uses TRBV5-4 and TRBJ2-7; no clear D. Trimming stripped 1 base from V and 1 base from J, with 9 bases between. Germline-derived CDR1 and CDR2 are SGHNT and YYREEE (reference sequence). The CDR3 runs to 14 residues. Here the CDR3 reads CASSLSRDSYEQYF. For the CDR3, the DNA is TGTGCCAGCAGCTTGTCTCGAGATTCCTACGAGCAGTACTTC.

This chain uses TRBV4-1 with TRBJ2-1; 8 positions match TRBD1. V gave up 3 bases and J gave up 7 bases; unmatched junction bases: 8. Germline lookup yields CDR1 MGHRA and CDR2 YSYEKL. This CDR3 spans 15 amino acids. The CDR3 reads CASSHPGQGLNEQFF. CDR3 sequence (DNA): TGCGCCAGCAGCCACCCAGGACAGGGTTTAAATGAGCAGTTCTTC.

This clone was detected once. The CDR3 DNA sequence: TGTGCCAGCATGCGGTTAACGGATACGCAGTATTTT. This encodes CASMRLTDTQYF. The V and J genes are TRBV7-9 and TRBJ2-3, with no clear D. Trimming shortened V by 7 bases and J by 6 bases, and 11 bases separated the two germline ends. Germline values: CDR1 SEHNR, CDR2 FQNEAQ (reference sequence). This CDR3 region has 12 residues.

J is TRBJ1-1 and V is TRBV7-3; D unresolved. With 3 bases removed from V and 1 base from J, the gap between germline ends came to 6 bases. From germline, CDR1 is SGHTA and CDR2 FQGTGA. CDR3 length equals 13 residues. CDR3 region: CASSFRGNTEAFF. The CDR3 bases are TGTGCCAGCAGCTTCCGAGGGAACACTGAAGCTTTCTTT.

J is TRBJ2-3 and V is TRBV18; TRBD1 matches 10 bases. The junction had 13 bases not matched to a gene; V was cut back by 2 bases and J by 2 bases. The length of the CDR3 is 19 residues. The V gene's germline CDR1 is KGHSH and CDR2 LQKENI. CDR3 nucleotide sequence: TGTGCCAGCTCACCAATCCGGTCTCAGGACAGGGGGAACACAGATACGCAGTATTTT. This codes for CASSPIRSQDRGNTDTQYF.

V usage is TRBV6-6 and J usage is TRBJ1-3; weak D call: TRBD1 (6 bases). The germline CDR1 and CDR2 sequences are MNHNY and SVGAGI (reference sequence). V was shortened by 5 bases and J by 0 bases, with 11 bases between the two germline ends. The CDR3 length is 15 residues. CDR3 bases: TGTGCCAGCAGTCAGACAGGCGACTCTGGAAACACCATATATTTT. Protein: CASSQTGDSGNTIYF.

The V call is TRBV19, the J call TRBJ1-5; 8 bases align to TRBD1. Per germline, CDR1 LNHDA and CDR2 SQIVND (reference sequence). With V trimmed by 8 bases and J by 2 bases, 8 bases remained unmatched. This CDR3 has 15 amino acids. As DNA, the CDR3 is TGTGCCAGTGCCACCGGGACAGGAGGCAATCAGCCCCAGCATTTT. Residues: CASATGTGGNQPQHF.

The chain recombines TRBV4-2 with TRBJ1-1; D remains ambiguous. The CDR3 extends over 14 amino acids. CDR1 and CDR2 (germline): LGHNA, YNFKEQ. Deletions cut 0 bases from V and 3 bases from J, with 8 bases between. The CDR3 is CASSQDTTDTEAFF. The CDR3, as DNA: TGTGCCAGCAGCCAAGATACCACGGACACTGAAGCTTTCTTT.